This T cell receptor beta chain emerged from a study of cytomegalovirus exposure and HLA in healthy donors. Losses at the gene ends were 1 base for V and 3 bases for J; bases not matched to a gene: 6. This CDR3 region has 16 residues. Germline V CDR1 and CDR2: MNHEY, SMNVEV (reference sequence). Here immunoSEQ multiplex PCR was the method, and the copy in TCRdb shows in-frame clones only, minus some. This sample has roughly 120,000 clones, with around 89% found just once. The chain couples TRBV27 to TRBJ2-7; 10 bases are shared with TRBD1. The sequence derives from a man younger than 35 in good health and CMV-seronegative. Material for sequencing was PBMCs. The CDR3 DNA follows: TGTGCCAGCAGTTTATATCGAGACAGGGGGCTCTACGAGCAGTACTTC. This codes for CASSLYRDRGLYEQYF.